This TCR beta chain was identified during a study of blood T cells in healthy people across ages. Findings and limits, study-wide: Estimated diversity, derived from one million T cells, was regarded as an underestimate. TCR beta diversity, measured per million T cells, fell in a roughly linear way with age.

The J segment lost 4 bases and the V segment lost 4 bases, leaving 10 bases of the junction unmatched. Germline CDR1 and CDR2: SGDLS and YYNGEE. The CDR3 runs to 16 residues. This clonotype came up a few times. What it binds is not known. Those donating, healthy Caucasian individuals from Russia, were aged roughly 6 to 95. Using a J-beta primer mix together with a sample-barcoded 5' primer, a second PCR was run for about 7 to 12 cycles. TCRdb ran MiXCR on the 5' RACE reads and lists one entry per CDR3 protein. The sample shows about 780,000 distinct CDR3 sequences, more than 25% of them seen only once. These sequences were also reported in another study, on T cells of mothers and their children. In that study: At a sensitivity of around 100 clones per million clonotypes, no persistent microchimeric T cell clones appeared.

This receptor was identified in a boy between 5 and 17 years old in good health. The chain combines TRBV9 with TRBJ2-1; 8 bases align to TRBD2. Sample: blood. The CDR3 spells CASSPRTSGFYNEQFF. The CDR3 bases are TGTGCCAGCAGCCCCCGTACTAGCGGCTTTTACAATGAGCAGTTCTTC.